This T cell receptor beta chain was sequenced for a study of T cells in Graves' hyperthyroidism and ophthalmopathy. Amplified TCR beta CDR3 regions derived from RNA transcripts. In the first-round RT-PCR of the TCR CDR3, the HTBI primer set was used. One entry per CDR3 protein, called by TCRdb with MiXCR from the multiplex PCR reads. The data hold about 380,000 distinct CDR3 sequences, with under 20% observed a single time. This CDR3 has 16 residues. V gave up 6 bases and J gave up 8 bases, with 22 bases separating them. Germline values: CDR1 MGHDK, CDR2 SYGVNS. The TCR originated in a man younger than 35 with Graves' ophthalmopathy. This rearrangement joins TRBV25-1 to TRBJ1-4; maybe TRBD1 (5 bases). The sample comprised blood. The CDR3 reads CASSRGGVREWEKLFF. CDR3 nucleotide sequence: TGTGCCAGCAGCCGGGGCGGGGTCCGAGAGTGGGAAAAACTGTTTTTT. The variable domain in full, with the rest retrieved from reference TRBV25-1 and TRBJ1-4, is EADIYQTPRYLVIGTGKKITLECSQTMGHDKMYWYQQDPGMELHLIHYSYGVNSTEKGDLSSESTVSRIRTEHFPLTLESARPSHTSQYLCASSRGGVREWEKLFFGSGTQLSVL.